This T cell receptor (beta chain) is from a study of CD4 T cells in relation to SARS-CoV-2 and coronaviruses. Profiling relied on immunoSEQ multiplex PCR, and the TCRdb table lists in-frame clones only, not all of them. The sample holds around 65,000 clones, around 87% seen once. The unexposed donors gave CD4+ T cells in 2011-2018, prior to COVID-19. V was clipped by 7 bases and J by 4 bases, with 22 bases between them. CDR3 length: 17 residues. Germline V gene data show CDR1 as MNHEY and CDR2 as SMNVEV (reference sequence). This clonotype was sampled from a human donor in good health. The chain joins TRBV27 to TRBJ1-4; D is possibly TRBD1 (5 bases). Material for sequencing was memory CD4+ T cells from PBMCs. The CDR3 nucleotides are TGTGCCAGCACCTCCTTAGGGGCCGGACCAATTAATGAAAAACTGTTTTTT. It codes for CASTSLGAGPINEKLFF.